These 30 T cell receptor beta chains share one sample of origin, sequenced in a study of T-cell memory formation after mild COVID-19. TCRdb processed the 5' RACE reads anew with MiXCR; each CDR3 protein has one entry. The profile shows approximately 190,000 distinct CDR3 sequences, approximately 20% of them singletons. Sequencing used PBMCs or a T cell subset sorted from them (not recorded which). These receptors all stem from an adult woman who had mild COVID-19 (a few samples of this study predate the infection). Cell type and time point are not known.

Ten or more counts support this clonotype. The chain recombines TRBV29-1 with TRBJ2-5; D is possibly TRBD1 (7 bases). The CDR3 contains 14 residues. Between the trimmed V and J ends, which lost 7 bases and 4 bases, there was a span of 19 bases. The V gene's germline CDR1 is SQVTM and CDR2 ANQGSEA. CDR3: CSGRIGGGGETQYF. The CDR3, as DNA: TGCAGCGGTAGGATAGGAGGGGGCGGAGAGACCCAGTACTTC. Variable domain in full (rest from reference TRBV29-1 and TRBJ2-5): SAVISQKPSRDICQRGTSLTIQCQVDSQVTMMFWYRQQPGQSLTLIATANQGSEATYESGFVIDKFPISRPNLTFSTLTVSNMSPEDSSIYLCSGRIGGGGETQYFGPGTRLLVL.

The chain carries TRBV2 and TRBJ2-3; D possibly corresponds to TRBD2 (6 bases). The CDR3 consists of 15 residues. Looked up from germline, CDR1 is SNHLY and CDR2 is FYNNEI. V was pared by 6 bases and J by 4 bases, with 17 bases between. For the CDR3, the DNA is TGTGCCAGCAGACGTGGCGGGACCGGGCCAGATACGCAGTATTTT. Translated: CASRRGGTGPDTQYF.

V and J are TRBV2 and TRBJ2-3; 9 nucleotides agree with TRBD1. Germline CDR1 and CDR2: SNHLY and FYNNEI. V gave up 3 bases and J gave up 0 bases; unmatched junction bases: 1. The CDR3 loop spans 15 amino acids. For the CDR3, the DNA is TGTGCCAGCAGTGATGGGACAGGGAGCACAGATACGCAGTATTTT. This gives the protein CASSDGTGSTDTQYF.

The gene calls are TRBV6-2 or TRBV6-3 and TRBJ1-2; D not certain. CDR3 length: 13 residues. Per germline, CDR1 MNHEY and CDR2 SVGEGT. V lost 0 bases and J 5 bases, leaving 7 bases between the germline ends. In nucleotides, the CDR3 is TGTGCCAGCAGTTACTCCGTTCAATATGGCTACACCTTC. This encodes CASSYSVQYGYTF.

This clonotype has only a few counts. The chain links TRBV5-1 to TRBJ2-7; a possible D gene is TRBD1 (6 bases). This CDR3 comprises 16 residues. Germline values: CDR1 SGHRS, CDR2 YFSETQ. V was pared by 4 bases and J by 0 bases, with 17 bases between. CDR3 sequence (DNA): TGCGCCAGCAGCCATGGACAGATTTCCCACTCCTACGAGCAGTACTTC. Protein product: CASSHGQISHSYEQYF. The full variable domain, completed using reference TRBV5-1 and TRBJ2-7, is KAGVTQTPRYLIKTRGQQVTLSCSPISGHRSVSWYQQTPGQGLQFLFEYFSETQRNKGNFPGRFSGRQFSNSRSEMNVSTLELGDSALYLCASSHGQISHSYEQYFGPGTRLTVT.

The chain carries TRBV5-1 and TRBJ2-1; 8 nucleotides agree with TRBD2. V shed 4 bases, J shed 5 bases, and the junction held 5 bases outside the gene matches. Per germline, CDR1 SGHRS and CDR2 YFSETQ. This CDR3 region has 14 residues. The CDR3 DNA is TGCGCCAGCAGCACCTTTAGCGGGGACAATGAGCAGTTCTTC. This translates into CASSTFSGDNEQFF.

V is TRBV20-1 and J is TRBJ1-6, with 9 nucleotides matching TRBD1. In germline, CDR1 is DFQATT, CDR2 SNEGSKA (reference sequence). The V segment lost 5 bases and the J segment 6 bases; nucleotides outside the gene matches: 8. The length of the CDR3 is 15 residues. The CDR3 sequence is CSASRQGVGNSPLHF. The DNA for the CDR3 is TGCAGTGCTTCTCGACAGGGGGTCGGTAATTCACCCCTCCACTTT.

The chain employs TRBV4-1 and TRBJ1-2; D perhaps matches TRBD1 (5 bases). The germline V gene has CDR1 MGHRA and CDR2 YSYEKL. The V end lost 2 bases, the J end lost 3 bases, and 7 bases lay between the germline ends. This CDR3 comprises 13 residues. The DNA for the CDR3 is TGCGCCAGCAGCCAACAGGGTTACTATGGCTACACCTTC. As protein: CASSQQGYYGYTF.

In this sample, this clonotype turned up many times. The V gene is TRBV12-3 or TRBV12-4, the J gene TRBJ2-3, with 9 positions matching TRBD2. With V trimmed by 3 bases and J by 1 base, 2 bases remained unmatched. The CDR3 is 15 residues long. The CDR3: CASSFRLAGTDTQYF. The DNA of the CDR3 is TGTGCCAGCAGTTTTCGACTAGCGGGCACAGATACGCAGTATTTT.

Only a few counts were recorded for this clonotype. The rearrangement uses TRBV12-3 or TRBV12-4 and TRBJ1-5; 8 bases agree with TRBD1. This CDR3 has 14 amino acids. The V segment lost 6 bases and the J segment 5 bases; nucleotides outside the gene matches: 6. The CDR3 DNA follows: TGTGCCAGCAGCATCCAGGGGGCCGATCAGCCCCAGCATTTT. Its protein is CASSIQGADQPQHF.

V and J are TRBV7-2 and TRBJ2-2; either TRBD1 or TRBD2 may fit D (5 bases each). Trimming pared 5 bases from V and 3 bases from J, leaving 16 bases between. CDR3 length: 16 amino acids. Germline-derived CDR1 and CDR2 are SGHTA and FQGNSA. CDR3 residues: CASSETGTRHTGELFF. In DNA, the CDR3 is TGTGCCAGCAGCGAAACCGGGACCCGCCACACCGGGGAGCTGTTTTTT.

The chain is built from TRBV10-3 and TRBJ1-1, with D uncertain. CDR1 is ENHRY and CDR2 is SYGVKD in the germline V gene. The CDR3 totals 13 residues. Trimming stripped 6 bases from V and 0 bases from J, with 8 bases between. The CDR3 DNA follows: TGTGCCATCAGACCGGGTATGAACACTGAAGCTTTCTTT. It is translated as CAIRPGMNTEAFF.

The chain recombines TRBV6-5 with TRBJ1-2, with D perhaps TRBD1 (6 bases). The germline V and J ends were trimmed by 2 bases and 9 bases, with 16 bases remaining between them. This CDR3 contains 14 residues. Germline loops: CDR1 MNHEY, CDR2 SVGAGI. CDR3 bases: TGTGCCAGCAGTTACATGCTCGGGGGGCAGAGCTACACCTTC. Its protein product is CASSYMLGGQSYTF.

The chain uses TRBV10-3 and TRBJ2-2, with 9 bases fitting TRBD1. The CDR3 loop spans 14 amino acids. Trimming removed 6 bases from V and 6 bases from J; junction bases left unmatched: 5. CDR1 ENHRY and CDR2 SYGVKD come from the germline V gene. The CDR3 DNA reads TGTGCCATCAGAAAGGACAGGGGAGCCGGGGAGCTGTTTTTT. This encodes CAIRKDRGAGELFF.

In its sample, this clonotype was seen a few times. The genes are TRBV29-1 and TRBJ2-3, with TRBD1 matching 7 bases. The ends lost 0 bases at V and 4 bases at J; junction bases unmatched: 13. The CDR3 is 17 amino acids. CDR1 is SQVTM, CDR2 ANQGSEA, per germline. The CDR3 protein is CSVEDREGARFPDTQYF. CDR3 nucleotides: TGCAGCGTTGAAGATCGAGAGGGGGCGCGTTTTCCAGATACGCAGTATTTT.

The V call is TRBV5-6, the J call TRBJ2-3, with D tentatively TRBD1 (6 bases). Per germline, CDR1 SGHDT and CDR2 YYEEEE. Deletions cut 1 base from V and 6 bases from J, with 9 bases between. This CDR3 is 13 amino acids long. Written as DNA, the CDR3 is TGTGCCAGCAGCTTGTGGACAGCCGATACGCAGTATTTT. Its protein is CASSLWTADTQYF.

This clonotype was detected a few times. CDR3 region: CATSDPTSGGASGQETQYF. In DNA, the CDR3 is TGTGCCACCAGTGATCCTACTAGCGGGGGGGCCTCCGGCCAAGAGACCCAGTACTTC. The V gene is TRBV24-1, the J gene TRBJ2-5, with TRBD2 matching over 13 bases. J gave up 1 base and V 3 bases, and 10 bases lay outside the gene matches. CDR1 and CDR2 from the germline V gene are KGHDR and SFDVKD. CDR3 length equals 19 residues.

The V call is TRBV21-1, the J call TRBJ2-1; the table assigns TRBD2, which was not confirmed against the DNA. TRBV21-1 is flagged as a pseudogene. The CDR3 has 18 residues. The CDR3 region has the DNA TGTGCCAGCAGCAAATGTGTAGTGGCAGGACTAGCGGGTCATGAGCAGTTCTTC. Amino acid sequence: CASSKCVVAGLAGHEQFF.

This clonotype was seen more than once but under ten times. This CDR3 is CASSLSGSPEAFF. In DNA form, the CDR3 reads TGCGCCAGCAGCTTGAGCGGGAGCCCTGAAGCTTTCTTT. The chain is built from TRBV5-1 and TRBJ1-1; D gene uncertain. The V end lost 1 base, the J end lost 6 bases, and 10 bases lay between the germline ends. There are 13 residues in the CDR3. Germline V gives CDR1 SGHRS, CDR2 YFSETQ.

The CDR3 nucleotides read TGTGCCAGCAGCTTAGAAGACTCAAAACTGTTTTTT. Encoded protein: CASSLEDSKLFF. The chain joins TRBV7-9 to TRBJ1-4; no clear D gene. The CDR3 runs to 12 residues. Trimming took 1 base from V and 10 from J, leaving 7 bases between them. Germline CDR1 SEHNR, CDR2 FQNEAQ (reference sequence). Variable domain in full (rest from reference TRBV7-9 and TRBJ1-4): DTGVSQNPRHKITKRGQNVTFRCDPISEHNRLYWYRQTLGQGPEFLTYFQNEAQLEKSRLLSDRFSAERPKGSFSTLEIQRTEQGDSAMYLCASSLEDSKLFFGSGTQLSVL.

This sequence joins TRBV20-1 and TRBJ2-5, with 9 bases aligning to TRBD1. Germline V gene data show CDR1 as DFQATT and CDR2 as SNEGSKA (reference sequence). The CDR3 is 13 residues long. Trimming took 4 bases from V and 6 from J; bases not matched to a gene: 6. CDR3 in DNA: TGCAGTGCTACCCGACAGGGGGGGAAGACCCAGTACTTC. It codes for CSATRQGGKTQYF.

The gene calls are TRBV7-3 and TRBJ2-3; 12 bases are shared with TRBD2. With 0 bases clipped from V and 2 bases from J, the junction kept 3 bases outside the gene matches. Germline CDR1 reads SGHTA; CDR2 reads FQGTGA. The CDR3 consists of 17 residues. The CDR3: CASSLTTSGSFTDTQYF. The CDR3 DNA reads TGTGCCAGCAGCTTAACGACTAGCGGGAGTTTCACAGATACGCAGTATTTT.

Many counts were recorded for this clonotype. This sequence joins TRBV20-1 and TRBJ2-4; D call uncertain. Trimming took 6 bases from V and 0 from J, leaving 9 bases between them. There are 13 residues in the CDR3. From germline, CDR1 is DFQATT and CDR2 SNEGSKA (reference sequence). For the CDR3, the DNA is TGCAGTGCCCCAGCGACAGCCAAAAACATTCAGTACTTC. Residues: CSAPATAKNIQYF.

The chain joins TRBV12-3 or TRBV12-4 to TRBJ2-3, with D uncertain. V lost 7 bases and J lost 3, with 11 bases in between. The CDR3 runs to 13 residues. The DNA for the CDR3 is TGTGCCAGCACCACCCGAGGAACAGATACGCAGTATTTT. Translating it yields CASTTRGTDTQYF.

CDR3 DNA: TGTGCCAGCAGTGCGACACGAAATGGTGAAAAACTGTTTTTT. Translating gives CASSATRNGEKLFF. This sequence joins TRBV2 and TRBJ1-4, with D uncertain. Between the trimmed V and J ends, which lost 4 bases and 7 bases, there was a span of 13 bases. In germline, CDR1 is SNHLY, CDR2 FYNNEI. This CDR3 is 14 amino acids long.

The chain joins TRBV30 to TRBJ2-7; D might be TRBD1 (6 bases). V lost 2 bases and J lost 3, with 11 bases in between. The germline V gene encodes CDR1 GTSNPN and CDR2 SVGIG (reference sequence). The CDR3 has 13 residues. The CDR3 is CAWSRGGLYEQYF. The CDR3 DNA is TGTGCCTGGAGTCGAGGGGGTCTCTACGAGCAGTACTTC.

This chain links TRBV12-3 or TRBV12-4 with TRBJ2-2, with D maybe TRBD1 (5 bases). Trimming took off 5 bases at V and 10 bases at J, with 11 bases between the two ends. The CDR3 length is 12 residues. The CDR3 loop reads CASSNTGVELFF. CDR3 DNA: TGTGCCAGCAGTAATACAGGTGTGGAGCTGTTTTTT.

This clonotype was observed many times. The chain couples TRBV5-1 to TRBJ1-1, with a possible D match to TRBD1 (5 bases). CDR1 SGHRS and CDR2 YFSETQ come from the germline V gene. V lost 3 bases and J lost 4, with 16 bases in between. The CDR3 spans 15 residues. CDR3 loop: CASSSHLSGGTEAFF. Written as DNA, the CDR3 is TGCGCCAGCAGCTCTCACCTATCCGGGGGCACTGAAGCTTTCTTT.

The chain links TRBV6-5 to TRBJ1-5; D not certain. Trimming took 6 bases from V and 2 from J, leaving 14 bases between them. CDR1 and CDR2 (germline): MNHEY, SVGAGI. This CDR3 has 15 amino acids. CDR3 protein: CASRGTVSGNQPQHF. In DNA, the CDR3 is TGTGCCAGCAGAGGTACAGTTTCGGGCAATCAGCCCCAGCATTTT.

This clonotype was counted between two and nine times. V usage is TRBV12-3 or TRBV12-4 and J usage is TRBJ2-5; D not certain. The CDR3 has 12 residues. V was trimmed by 5 bases and J by 5 bases, leaving 9 bases between them. CDR3 DNA sequence: TGTGCCAGCAGTCCCCGTCCGGAGACCCAGTACTTC. It translates to CASSPRPETQYF.